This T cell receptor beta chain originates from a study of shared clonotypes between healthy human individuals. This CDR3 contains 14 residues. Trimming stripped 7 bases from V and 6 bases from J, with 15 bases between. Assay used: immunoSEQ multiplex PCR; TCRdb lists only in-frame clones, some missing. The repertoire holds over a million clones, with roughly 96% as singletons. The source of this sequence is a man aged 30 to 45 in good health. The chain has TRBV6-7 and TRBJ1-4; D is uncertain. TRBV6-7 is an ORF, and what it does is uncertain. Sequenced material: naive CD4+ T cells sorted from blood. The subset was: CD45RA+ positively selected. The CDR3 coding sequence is TGTGCCAGCACCGGGCCGGGAAGATATGAAAAACTGTTTTTT. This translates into CASTGPGRYEKLFF.